Listed below are T cell receptor beta chains from one sample, sequenced in a study of T cells after yellow fever vaccination. MiXCR was run by TCRdb on the 5' RACE reads, yielding one entry per CDR3 protein. The sample lists 500,000 to 650,000 distinct CDR3 sequences; about a sixth were seen once. The starting material was PBMCs, obtained 5 to 6 days after the first yellow fever vaccination. These receptor sequences come from a man between 18 and 29 years old who received the YFV17D yellow fever vaccine. Both conserved end residues are part of each CDR3. The D gene is left open where the match is weak.

V gene	J gene	D gene	CDR3 protein
TRBV4-2	TRBJ2-5	TRBD2	CASSQYGGVRETQYF
TRBV2	TRBJ1-5	.	CASRKTVSSNQPQHF
TRBV12-3/TRBV12-4	TRBJ1-1	.	CASSFSAGMNTEAFF
TRBV28	TRBJ1-5	TRBD1	CASSSLDRGYQPQHF
TRBV5-6	TRBJ1-1	.	CASSPDNANTEAFF
TRBV5-1	TRBJ2-3	.	CASRGDGLGGDTQYF
TRBV12-3/TRBV12-4	TRBJ1-6	.	CASSRVDDSPLHF
TRBV13	TRBJ2-7	TRBD1	CASSLEKGTATYEQYF
TRBV30	TRBJ1-1	.	CAWSRGDTINTEAFF
TRBV20-1	TRBJ1-2	.	CSAREGGVGNGYTF
TRBV27	TRBJ2-2	TRBD2	CASRLAVNTGELFF
TRBV27	TRBJ2-6	TRBD2	CAISANGRTGANVLTF
TRBV29-1	TRBJ2-3	.	CSVEAGHSTDTQYF
TRBV7-2	TRBJ1-2	TRBD1	CASSLALGTGGAGYTF
TRBV5-1	TRBJ2-5	TRBD2	CASSLASGTGETQYF
TRBV5-1	TRBJ2-6	TRBD1	CASSTTGDAGANVLTF
TRBV28	TRBJ2-7	.	CASWGQESYEQYF
TRBV27	TRBJ2-3	TRBD2	CASSSGRVGGDTQYF
TRBV28	TRBJ2-5	.	CASSFYFRDTETQYF
TRBV5-1	TRBJ1-4	TRBD1	CASSPGTDNEKLFF
TRBV6-5	TRBJ1-2	.	CASSSGRADVRGYGYTF
TRBV12-3/TRBV12-4	TRBJ1-5	.	CASGGDNQPQHF